This T cell receptor (beta chain) is from a study of technical replicates of blood from several donors. TCRdb keeps only in-frame clones here, not all; method: immunoSEQ multiplex PCR. The sample lists tens of thousands of clones, almost 96% occurring once. This CDR3 is 13 amino acids long. V lost 6 bases, J lost 4 bases, and 12 bases lay in between. Germline CDR1 is MNHEY and CDR2 is SVGAGI. Sequencing used T cells isolated from PBMCs. The chain employs TRBV6-5 and TRBJ1-2, with D perhaps matching TRBD1 (6 bases). The TCR was taken from a human donor in good health. CDR3 loop: CASSYDRFYGYTF. CDR3 bases: TGTGCCAGCAGCTATGACAGGTTCTATGGCTACACCTTC.